These T cell receptor beta chains were read from a single sample in a study of prognosis after radiotherapy for stage I lung cancer. TCRdb reanalysed the multiplex PCR reads using MiXCR and keeps one entry per CDR3 protein. This sample has more than 15,000 distinct CDR3 sequences, with 45% to 70% found just once. Sequencing was performed on PBMCs, taken before or after stereotactic body radiation therapy (not recorded which). Receptors were obtained from a donor of 50 years or more with non-small cell lung cancer. Each CDR3 is given with its conserved first and last residue. The D gene is left open where the match is weak. Not every row has a clone size; where given, it reads once, few, many or a size class.

v_call: TRBV5-1; d_call: -; clone_size: -; j_call: TRBJ2-3; cdr3_aa: CASSFATLDTQYF; cdr3_nt: TGCGCCAGCAGCTTCGCCACTCTGGATACGCAGTATTTT
v_call: TRBV5-1; d_call: -; clone_size: medium-sized; j_call: TRBJ2-1; cdr3_aa: CASSSYGTGGNEQFF; cdr3_nt: TGCGCCAGCAGCTCCTACGGGACTGGAGGGAATGAGCAGTTCTTC
v_call: TRBV7-3; d_call: TRBD2; clone_size: many; j_call: TRBJ2-5; cdr3_aa: CASSGSGSLGETQYF; cdr3_nt: TGTGCCAGCAGCGGGAGCGGGAGTCTAGGAGAGACCCAGTACTTC
v_call: TRBV28; d_call: TRBD2; clone_size: -; j_call: TRBJ2-7; cdr3_aa: CASSLPTSSGLAGEYEQYF; cdr3_nt: TGTGCCAGCAGTTTACCGACATCCTCGGGACTAGCGGGAGAATACGAGCAGTACTTC
v_call: TRBV18; d_call: -; clone_size: many; j_call: TRBJ1-1; cdr3_aa: CASSPYRDVAFF; cdr3_nt: TGTGCCAGCTCCCCTTACAGGGACGTAGCTTTCTTT
v_call: TRBV6-1; d_call: -; clone_size: medium-sized; j_call: TRBJ2-7; cdr3_aa: CASSKQDEQYF; cdr3_nt: TGTGCCAGCAGCAAACAGGACGAGCAGTACTTC
v_call: TRBV11-1; d_call: TRBD1; clone_size: -; j_call: TRBJ2-7; cdr3_aa: CASSLVYRGRDEQYF; cdr3_nt: TGTGCCAGCAGCTTAGTCTACAGGGGCCGGGACGAGCAGTACTTC
v_call: TRBV12-3/TRBV12-4; d_call: -; clone_size: -; j_call: TRBJ2-2; cdr3_aa: CASSLRGSGTLELFF; cdr3_nt: TGTGCCAGCAGTTTACGTGGGAGCGGCACCTTGGAGCTGTTTTTT
v_call: TRBV30; d_call: -; clone_size: -; j_call: TRBJ1-5; cdr3_aa: CAWSAGTIGNQPQHF; cdr3_nt: TGTGCCTGGTCAGCGGGGACGATAGGAAATCAGCCCCAGCATTTT
v_call: TRBV7-9; d_call: -; clone_size: many; j_call: TRBJ1-5; cdr3_aa: CASSRTGENQPQHF; cdr3_nt: TGTGCCAGCAGCCGGACGGGGGAGAATCAGCCCCAGCATTTT
v_call: TRBV19; d_call: TRBD1; clone_size: many; j_call: TRBJ2-7; cdr3_aa: CASSGTGGAYEQYF; cdr3_nt: TGTGCCAGTAGCGGGACAGGGGGCGCGTACGAGCAGTACTTC
v_call: TRBV12-3/TRBV12-4; d_call: -; clone_size: -; j_call: TRBJ2-6; cdr3_aa: CASSFNRGRGANVLTF; cdr3_nt: TGTGCCAGCAGTTTTAACCGGGGCAGGGGGGCCAACGTCCTGACTTTC
v_call: TRBV5-1; d_call: -; clone_size: medium-sized; j_call: TRBJ2-3; cdr3_aa: CASSLTSREMDTQYF; cdr3_nt: TGCGCCAGCAGCTTGACTAGCCGGGAGATGGATACGCAGTATTTT
v_call: TRBV9; d_call: -; clone_size: medium-sized; j_call: TRBJ2-5; cdr3_aa: CASSVNRGGDTTQYF; cdr3_nt: TGTGCCAGCAGCGTAAACAGGGGAGGCGATACCACCCAGTACTTC
v_call: TRBV6-1; d_call: -; clone_size: -; j_call: TRBJ2-1; cdr3_aa: CASLSSSASSHNEQFF; cdr3_nt: TGTGCCAGCCTCTCGTCTAGCGCGAGCTCCCACAATGAGCAGTTCTTC
v_call: TRBV28; d_call: TRBD2; clone_size: many; j_call: TRBJ2-7; cdr3_aa: CASRFSGRGEQYF; cdr3_nt: TGTGCCAGCAGATTTAGCGGGAGGGGTGAGCAGTACTTC
v_call: TRBV20-1; d_call: -; clone_size: many; j_call: TRBJ1-4; cdr3_aa: CSASGTTATNEKLFF; cdr3_nt: TGCAGTGCTAGTGGGACAACTGCAACTAATGAAAAACTGTTTTTT
v_call: TRBV11-3; d_call: -; clone_size: -; j_call: TRBJ2-2; cdr3_aa: CASSLVNTGELFF; cdr3_nt: TGTGCCAGCAGCTTAGTGAACACCGGGGAGCTGTTTTTT
v_call: TRBV20-1; d_call: -; clone_size: -; j_call: TRBJ1-2; cdr3_aa: CSAREEGIDPGYTF; cdr3_nt: TGCAGTGCTAGAGAAGAGGGGATCGATCCTGGCTACACCTTC
v_call: TRBV2; d_call: TRBD1; clone_size: -; j_call: TRBJ2-5; cdr3_aa: CASRPTGWLLAETQYF; cdr3_nt: TGTGCCAGCAGACCGACAGGGTGGCTATTGGCAGAGACCCAGTACTTC
v_call: TRBV9; d_call: TRBD1; clone_size: -; j_call: TRBJ2-1; cdr3_aa: CASSVDVGGKYNEQFF; cdr3_nt: TGTGCCAGCAGCGTAGATGTAGGGGGCAAGTACAATGAGCAGTTCTTC
v_call: TRBV20-1; d_call: TRBD1; clone_size: -; j_call: TRBJ1-5; cdr3_aa: CSAIKGQGALQPQHF; cdr3_nt: TGCAGTGCTATTAAAGGACAGGGGGCGCTACAGCCCCAGCATTTT
v_call: TRBV15; d_call: -; clone_size: -; j_call: TRBJ2-3; cdr3_aa: CATSPRGDMQYF; cdr3_nt: TGTGCCACTAGCCCCCGCGGGGATATGCAGTATTTT
v_call: TRBV18; d_call: -; clone_size: many; j_call: TRBJ1-1; cdr3_aa: CASSRGRGNTEAFF; cdr3_nt: TGTGCCAGCTCGCGAGGACGGGGGAACACTGAAGCTTTCTTT